These 27 T cell receptor beta chains came from one sample sequenced in a study of blood T cells in healthy people across ages. Using a J-beta primer mix together with a sample-barcoded 5' primer, a second PCR was run for roughly 6 to 12 cycles. TCRdb reanalysed the 5' RACE reads using MiXCR and keeps one entry per CDR3 protein. The table lists over 950,000 distinct CDR3 sequences, 35% to 40% of them singletons. The sequenced sample was blood. The receptors stem from a man younger than 35 in good health.

On this clonotype: A read error may account for a junction end that differs from germline. This chain uses TRBV5-1 with TRBJ2-5; D is undetermined. Looked up from germline, CDR1 is SGHRS and CDR2 is YFSETQ. This CDR3 has 14 residues. CDR3: CASSLAVTNYEQYF. CDR3 DNA: TGTGCCAGCAGCTTGGCGGTCACCAACTACGAGCAGTACTTT.

This clonotype has just one count. This chain connects TRBV28 to TRBJ2-1, with TRBD2 matching over 12 bases. V was clipped by 0 bases and J by 0 bases; unmatched bases: 3. The CDR3 spans 18 residues. Germline V CDR1 and CDR2: MDHEN, SYDVKM. The CDR3 DNA follows: TGTGCCAGCAGTTTATGGACTAGCGGGGGATACTCCTACAATGAGCAGTTCTTC. It encodes CASSLWTSGGYSYNEQFF.

This clonotype was seen a handful of times. The CDR3 reads CASSQAYEQFF. For the CDR3, the DNA is TGTGCCAGCAGCCAAGCGTATGAGCAGTTCTTC. The V and J genes are TRBV6-2 or TRBV6-3 and TRBJ2-1; D is unclear. Trimming took off 6 bases at V and 8 bases at J, with 8 bases between the two ends. The CDR3 length is 11 residues. In germline, CDR1 is MNHEY, CDR2 SVGEGT.

This clonotype occurred a few times. The gene calls are TRBV12-3 or TRBV12-4 and TRBJ1-1; no definite D call. This CDR3 region has 12 residues. Trimming removed 6 bases from V and 6 bases from J, with 11 bases in between. As DNA, the CDR3 is TGTGCCAGCAGGCCGGATGTAGCTGAAGCTTTCTTT. Its translation is CASRPDVAEAFF.

J is TRBJ2-2 and V is TRBV7-2, with a possible D match to TRBD1 (6 bases). V was clipped by 8 bases and J by 8 bases, with 15 bases between them. The CDR3 runs 13 residues. The germline V gene has CDR1 SGHTA and CDR2 FQGNSA. The CDR3 reads CASGPQGYGELFF. The CDR3 nucleotides read TGTGCCAGCGGACCACAGGGCTATGGGGAGCTGTTTTTT.

The table lists this clonotype with a few counts. The chain carries TRBV20-1 and TRBJ2-3, with D tentatively TRBD2 (6 bases). V was shortened by 3 bases and J by 4 bases, with 17 bases between the two germline ends. CDR3 length: 15 amino acids. CDR1 and CDR2 from the germline V gene are DFQATT and SNEGSKA (reference sequence). The CDR3 nucleotides read TGCAGTGCTAGCAAGGGCGGGGTGTATCCAGATACGCAGTATTTT. This sequence encodes CSASKGGVYPDTQYF.

This clonotype has more than one count but fewer than ten. CDR3 nucleotides: TGTGCCAGCAGCGTGGGGGAGATAAATGAAAAACTGTTTTTT. It specifies CASSVGEINEKLFF. This rearrangement joins TRBV9 to TRBJ1-4; D perhaps matches TRBD1 (5 bases). CDR3 length: 14 amino acids. The V gene's germline CDR1 is SGDLS and CDR2 YYNGEE. V lost 2 bases and J 5 bases, leaving 10 bases between the germline ends.

The chain joins TRBV2 to TRBJ2-7, with a tentative D call TRBD2 (5 bases). V lost 7 bases to trimming and J lost 6 bases, with 13 bases between them. The CDR3 runs to 12 residues. Germline-derived CDR1 and CDR2 are SNHLY and FYNNEI. CDR3 in amino acids: CASMDGGGEQYF. The CDR3 nucleotides read TGTGCCAGCATGGATGGAGGAGGCGAGCAGTACTTC. Supplemented by reference TRBV2 and TRBJ2-7, the full variable domain reads EPEVTQTPSHQVTQMGQEVILRCVPISNHLYFYWYRQILGQKVEFLVSFYNNEISEKSEIFDDQFSVERPDGSNFTLKIRSTKLEDSAMYFCASMDGGGEQYFGPGTRLTVT.

Of note for this clonotype: Sequence at one end of the junction differs from germline and may be a read error. The chain employs TRBV6-2 or TRBV6-3 and TRBJ2-3, with a tentative D call TRBD2 (6 bases). This CDR3 spans 15 amino acids. Germline loops: CDR1 MNHEY, CDR2 SVGEGT. The CDR3 DNA reads as TGTGCCAGCAGTCAACCGGGACTTAGCACGGATACGCAGTATTTT. Translation gives CASSQPGLSTDTQYF.

This chain links TRBV9 with TRBJ1-1; D unclear. Between the trimmed V and J ends, which lost 4 bases and 3 bases, there was a span of 16 bases. CDR1 is SGDLS and CDR2 is YYNGEE in the germline V gene. CDR3 length: 15 amino acids. The CDR3 region has the DNA TGTGCCAGCAGCTTCCATCAGAATTTGGACACTGAAGCTTTCTTT. This sequence encodes CASSFHQNLDTEAFF.

The sample holds many counts of this clonotype. The V and J genes are TRBV10-3 and TRBJ2-3; D ambiguous. The CDR3 extends over 13 amino acids. Deletions cut 4 bases from V and 8 bases from J, with 13 bases between. Germline V CDR1 and CDR2: ENHRY, SYGVKD. CDR3 sequence: CAISGEADRTQYF. CDR3 nucleotides: TGTGCCATCAGTGGTGAGGCGGACCGTACGCAGTATTTT.

In this sample, this clonotype turned up a few times. This chain links TRBV5-1 with TRBJ2-1, with TRBD2 matching 14 bases. Germline V lookup: CDR1 SGHRS, CDR2 YFSETQ. V gave up 3 bases and J gave up 5 bases; unmatched junction bases: 16. The CDR3 runs 20 residues. The CDR3, as DNA: TGCGCCAGCAGCTCCCGTCTCCCGAGACTAGCGGGGGGGAAGGACAATGAGCAGTTCTTC. It codes for CASSSRLPRLAGGKDNEQFF.

The rearrangement joins TRBV3-1 to TRBJ1-5; possibly TRBD1 for D (5 bases). Germline lookup yields CDR1 LGHDT and CDR2 YNNKEL (reference sequence). V lost 0 bases to trimming and J lost 6 bases, with 9 bases between them. The CDR3 spans 14 residues. CDR3 residues: CASSQDGGTQPQHF. Written as DNA, the CDR3 is TGTGCCAGCAGCCAAGATGGGGGGACTCAGCCCCAGCATTTT.

This clonotype turned up a few times. The rearrangement joins TRBV7-2 to TRBJ1-5; D is ambiguous. The CDR3 loop spans 13 amino acids. From germline, CDR1 is SGHTA and CDR2 FQGNSA. V lost 6 bases and J 3 bases, leaving 9 bases between the germline ends. CDR3 DNA sequence: TGTGCCAGCAGTCGGAGGATCAATCAGCCCCAGCATTTT. Translating it yields CASSRRINQPQHF.

The J gene is TRBJ2-5, the V gene TRBV7-2; 11 positions match TRBD2. The CDR3 sequence is 16 residues long. Germline CDR1 SGHTA, CDR2 FQGNSA. The V and J ends lost 4 bases and 0 bases, in that order; junction bases with no gene match: 4. The CDR3: CASSSPSGGYQETQYF. CDR3 in DNA: TGTGCCAGCAGCTCCCCTAGCGGGGGGTACCAAGAGACCCAGTACTTC.

For this clonotype: Mismatch with germline at one junction end may stem from a read error. V usage is TRBV7-9 and J usage is TRBJ1-5; tentative D call: TRBD1 (5 bases). The CDR3 has 17 amino acids. Germline V gene data show CDR1 as SEHNR and CDR2 as FQNEAQ (reference sequence). DNA of the CDR3: TGTACCAGCAGCGCCCGGGAGTCAGGGTTGGATGATCAGCCCCAGCATTTT. Translated: CTSSARESGLDDQPQHF.

There are a few counts of this clonotype. The J gene is TRBJ1-5, the V gene TRBV20-1; no clear D gene. The CDR3 has 13 amino acids. Germline values: CDR1 DFQATT, CDR2 SNEGSKA (reference sequence). Trimming cost V 4 bases and J 0 bases, with 7 bases left between them. The CDR3 nucleotides are TGCAGTGCTAACGGGGATAGCAATCAGCCCCAGCATTTT. Translating gives CSANGDSNQPQHF.

This clonotype appeared once. The rearrangement joins TRBV7-2 to TRBJ2-1; D could derive from TRBD1 or TRBD2 (5 bases each). V was clipped by 6 bases and J by 4 bases, with 16 bases between them. CDR3 length: 15 amino acids. Looked up from germline, CDR1 is SGHTA and CDR2 is FQGNSA. The CDR3 spells CASSRGRIVYNEQFF. The CDR3 DNA follows: TGTGCCAGCAGTCGGGGCCGGATTGTTTACAATGAGCAGTTCTTC.

J is TRBJ2-7 and V is TRBV7-2, with a tentative D call TRBD1 (5 bases). From germline, CDR1 is SGHTA and CDR2 FQGNSA. Trimming removed 5 bases at V and 0 bases at J, with 14 bases between. This CDR3 contains 15 residues. The CDR3 sequence: CASSLGADSSYEQYF. The CDR3 nucleotides read TGTGCCAGCAGCCTAGGGGCTGATTCCTCCTACGAGCAGTACTTC. Looking up the rest from reference TRBV7-2 and TRBJ2-7 gives the full variable domain: GAGVSQSPSNKVTEKGKDVELRCDPISGHTALYWYRQSLGQGLEFLIYFQGNSAPDKSGLPSDRFSAERTGGSVSTLTIQRTQQEDSAVYLCASSLGADSSYEQYFGPGTRLTVT.

This clonotype was counted only a few times. This chain connects TRBV6-1 to TRBJ2-3; TRBD1 matches at 7 bases. J gave up 6 bases and V 2 bases, and 5 bases lay outside the gene matches. Germline V lookup: CDR1 MNHNS, CDR2 SASEGT. The CDR3 runs 14 residues. CDR3 nucleotides: TGTGCCAGCAGTGAACGGACAGGTTGGGATACGCAGTATTTT. This translates into CASSERTGWDTQYF.

V is TRBV9 and J is TRBJ1-2; D remains ambiguous. Trimming shortened V by 7 bases and J by 4 bases, and 17 bases separated the two germline ends. This CDR3 contains 14 residues. Looked up from germline, CDR1 is SGDLS and CDR2 is YYNGEE. The CDR3 spells CASGHSGNSYGYTF. The CDR3 nucleotides read TGTGCCAGCGGGCACTCGGGGAACTCCTATGGCTACACCTTC.

The chain uses TRBV20-1 and TRBJ1-6, with 8 bases that match TRBD1. The V gene end was trimmed by 6 bases and the J gene end by 5 bases; junction bases not matched to a gene: 15. CDR1 is DFQATT, CDR2 SNEGSKA, per germline (reference sequence). There are 17 residues in the CDR3. DNA of the CDR3: TGCAGTGCCCGGGACAGGATTACCCCGATCAATAATTCACCCCTCCACTTT. Translated, it gives CSARDRITPINNSPLHF.

V and J are TRBV20-1 and TRBJ1-5, with D perhaps TRBD1 (5 bases). With 0 bases removed from V and 6 bases from J, the gap between germline ends came to 12 bases. Germline CDR1 reads DFQATT; CDR2 reads SNEGSKA (reference sequence). CDR3 length: 14 residues. The CDR3 reads CSARDSGGFQPQHF. The CDR3 nucleotides read TGCAGTGCTAGAGATTCTGGGGGTTTTCAGCCCCAGCATTTT.

This clonotype was recorded at least ten times. This chain uses TRBV9 with TRBJ1-2; a possible D gene is TRBD1 (5 bases). Germline CDR1 SGDLS, CDR2 YYNGEE. Between the trimmed V and J ends, which lost 3 bases and 6 bases, there was a span of 36 bases. There are 21 residues in the CDR3. CDR3 protein: CASSAEGRPGTAKGRQNGYTF. CDR3 DNA: TGTGCCAGCAGCGCCGAGGGGAGACCTGGTACCGCTAAGGGGAGACAGAATGGCTACACCTTC.

The rearrangement links TRBV7-9 to TRBJ2-3; possibly TRBD1 or TRBD2 for D (6 bases each). Per germline, CDR1 SEHNR and CDR2 FQNEAQ (reference sequence). CDR3 size: 12 residues. V dropped 11 bases and J dropped 3 bases, with 12 bases sitting between them. The CDR3 DNA reads TGTGCCGCCGGAGGGGGGACAGATACGCAGTATTTT. Protein: CAAGGGTDTQYF.

The chain joins TRBV24-1 to TRBJ1-4; 11 nucleotides agree with TRBD1. The junction had 2 bases not matched to a gene; V was cut back by 2 bases and J by 7 bases. Germline CDR1 reads KGHDR; CDR2 reads SFDVKD. This CDR3 comprises 15 residues. The CDR3 spells CATSDSGQGAEKLFF. The CDR3 DNA sequence: TGTGCCACCAGTGATTCCGGACAGGGGGCTGAAAAACTGTTTTTT.

J is TRBJ2-7 and V is TRBV9; D is perhaps TRBD2 (5 bases). V was shortened by 4 bases and J by 7 bases, with 21 bases between the two germline ends. The germline V gene has CDR1 SGDLS and CDR2 YYNGEE. This CDR3 comprises 15 residues. The CDR3 sequence is CASSSHPGSLEEQYF. In nucleotides, the CDR3 is TGTGCCAGCAGCTCTCACCCGGGGAGCCTGGAGGAGCAGTACTTC.